What follows are 29 T cell receptor beta chains derived from one specimen sequenced in a study of shared clonotypes between healthy human individuals. The repertoire was sequenced with immunoSEQ multiplex PCR; TCRdb's copy has only in-frame clones and lacks some. The table records 2 million to 2.5 million clones, approximately 96% of them present only once. The sequenced sample was naive CD4+ T cells sorted from blood. Subset denoted: CD45RA+ positively selected. The receptors derive from a man aged 18 to 29 in good health.

V and J are TRBV7-8 and TRBJ2-7, with 11 positions matching TRBD2. The ends lost 1 base at V and 3 bases at J; junction bases unmatched: 2. This CDR3 contains 15 residues. Germline CDR1 SGHVS, CDR2 FQNEAQ. The CDR3 reads CASSLEGLAVYEQYF. The CDR3 nucleotides are TGTGCCAGCAGCTTAGAGGGACTAGCGGTCTACGAGCAGTACTTC.

The CDR3 is CASSYSEAQQFF. The DNA of the CDR3 is TGTGCCAGCAGTTACTCGGAGGCCCAGCAGTTCTTC. The chain joins TRBV6-6 to TRBJ2-1, with D possibly being TRBD2 (5 bases). Germline values: CDR1 MNHNY, CDR2 SVGAGI (reference sequence). The CDR3 has 12 residues. V shed 0 bases and J shed 11 bases, with 8 bases lying between them.

CDR3 DNA: TGTGCCAGCAGCTTAAGCGCAGGAGAAAGTAACGGTTCACCCCTCCACTTT. Encoded protein: CASSLSAGESNGSPLHF. This chain links TRBV11-1 with TRBJ1-6; D gene unclear. Germline CDR1 and CDR2: SGHAT and FQDESV (reference sequence). Trimming pared 2 bases from V and 9 bases from J, leaving 20 bases between. This CDR3 is 17 amino acids long.

This chain uses TRBV6-6 with TRBJ2-1; 11 nucleotides agree with TRBD1. Trimming removed 8 bases from V and 1 base from J; junction bases left unmatched: 4. CDR1 and CDR2 from the germline V gene are MNHNY and SVGAGI (reference sequence). This CDR3 contains 15 residues. In DNA, the CDR3 is TGTGCCAGCGAGGGACAGGGGGGATCCTACAATGAGCAGTTCTTC. It translates to CASEGQGGSYNEQFF.

The gene calls are TRBV28 and TRBJ1-2, with 9 bases fitting TRBD1. The trim removed 7 bases at V and 11 bases at J, leaving 14 bases unmatched. The CDR3 totals 14 residues. Germline assignment: CDR1 MDHEN and CDR2 SYDVKM. The CDR3 nucleotides read TGTGCCAGCAATCCCGGGACAGGGCAGGGTGGTTACACCTTC. This codes for CASNPGTGQGGYTF.

This clone has a handful of counts. The V and J genes are TRBV29-1 and TRBJ2-3; no reliable D call. This CDR3 has 12 residues. Germline CDR1 reads SQVTM; CDR2 reads ANQGSEA. V lost 8 bases, J lost 2 bases, and 11 bases lay in between. The chain's CDR3 is CSYQWDTDTQYF. CDR3 DNA: TGCAGCTACCAATGGGACACAGATACGCAGTATTTT.

DNA of the CDR3: TGCGCCAGCAGTAAAGCAGGGTCCTTCTACGAGCAGTACTTC. Amino acid sequence: CASSKAGSFYEQYF. V gene TRBV4-1 combines with J gene TRBJ2-7; the D gene is possibly TRBD1 (5 bases). Germline CDR1 is MGHRA and CDR2 is YSYEKL. The length of the CDR3 is 14 residues. V gave up 6 bases and J gave up 3 bases, with 15 bases separating them.

The rearrangement joins TRBV6-1 to TRBJ1-2, with 8 bases that match TRBD1. The CDR3 is made up of 12 amino acids. The germline V gene encodes CDR1 MNHNS and CDR2 SASEGT. V shed 6 bases and J 4 bases; nucleotides not matched to a gene: 1. The CDR3 nucleotides read TGTGCCAGCAGAGGACAGGGCTATGGCTACACCTTC. Translated: CASRGQGYGYTF.

V is TRBV4-2 and J is TRBJ2-3; TRBD2 aligns across 11 bases. Germline lookup yields CDR1 LGHNA and CDR2 YNFKEQ. The trim removed 1 base at V and 2 bases at J, leaving 5 bases unmatched. This CDR3 contains 17 residues. CDR3 DNA: TGTGCCAGCAGCCAAGTTGGGACTAGCGGATTCACAGATACGCAGTATTTT. It yields the protein CASSQVGTSGFTDTQYF.

V gene TRBV7-2 combines with J gene TRBJ1-2; the D is unclear. Germline CDR1 reads SGHTA; CDR2 reads FQGNSA. The V gene lost 7 bases and the J gene lost 4 bases, with 10 bases spanning the gap. CDR3 length equals 12 residues. CDR3 region: CASTPDSYGYTF. The CDR3 region has the DNA TGTGCCAGCACCCCTGACTCCTATGGCTACACCTTC.

This chain connects TRBV11-2 to TRBJ1-6; 7 positions match TRBD1. The CDR3 has 16 residues. Unmatched junction bases numbered 5, after V lost 1 base and J lost 5 bases. Germline-derived CDR1 and CDR2 are SGHAT and FQNNGV. The CDR3 region is CASSLGTGKNNSPLHF. Here the CDR3 DNA reads TGTGCCAGCAGCTTAGGGACAGGCAAAAATAATTCACCCCTCCACTTT.

This CDR3 is CASSLIEQYF. The CDR3 nucleotides are TGTGCCAGCAGTTTAATCGAGCAGTACTTC. The chain joins TRBV2 to TRBJ2-7; D is undetermined. The CDR3 loop spans 10 amino acids. The germline gives CDR1 SNHLY, CDR2 FYNNEI. Trimming cost V 5 bases and J 6 bases, with 5 bases left between them.

The chain couples TRBV14 to TRBJ1-2, with 11 bases lining up with TRBD1. Germline CDR1 SGHDN, CDR2 FVKESK. The length of the CDR3 is 13 residues. Trimming at V came to 3 bases and at J to 6 bases, leaving 0 bases not matched to a gene. The CDR3 spells CASSQGQGDGYTF. The DNA for the CDR3 is TGTGCCAGCAGCCAGGGACAGGGGGATGGCTACACCTTC.

The V gene is TRBV7-9, the J gene TRBJ2-1, with D perhaps matching TRBD1 (5 bases). The CDR3 has 12 residues. Trimming shortened V by 2 bases and J by 15 bases, and 14 bases separated the two germline ends. Germline V lookup: CDR1 SEHNR, CDR2 FQNEAQ (reference sequence). The CDR3 nucleotides are TGTGCCAGCAGCTTAATCGGCAGGGATGCGTTCTTC. As protein: CASSLIGRDAFF.

There are a few counts of this clone. The same CDR3 arises from other DNA sequences in this sample as well. J is TRBJ1-3 and V is TRBV30; 7 positions agree with TRBD1. The CDR3 is made up of 12 amino acids. Trimming at V came to 0 bases and at J to 7 bases, leaving 0 bases not matched to a gene. Germline V gene data show CDR1 as GTSNPN and CDR2 as SVGIG (reference sequence). In nucleotides, the CDR3 is TGTGCCTGGAGTGTACAGGGGAACACCATATATTTT. Protein sequence: CAWSVQGNTIYF.

The V and J genes are TRBV2 and TRBJ2-3; 7 nucleotides agree with TRBD2. The CDR3 has 14 residues. Looked up from germline, CDR1 is SNHLY and CDR2 is FYNNEI. Trimming cost V 6 bases and J 3 bases; bases outside gene matches: 6. CDR3 sequence reads: CASREWEGTDTQYF. CDR3 nucleotide sequence: TGTGCCAGCAGGGAATGGGAGGGGACAGATACGCAGTATTTT.

The chain recombines TRBV5-4 with TRBJ1-6, with no clear D. CDR1 is SGHNT and CDR2 is YYREEE in the germline V gene (reference sequence). V was pared by 3 bases and J by 9 bases, with 16 bases between. There are 15 residues in the CDR3. In nucleotides, the CDR3 is TGTGCCAGCAGCTGGCGGCAAGAAACTACTTCACCCCTCCACTTT. This codes for CASSWRQETTSPLHF. The complete variable domain, with remaining parts taken from reference TRBV5-4 and TRBJ1-6, reads ETGVTQSPTHLIKTRGQQVTLRCSSQSGHNTVSWYQQALGQGPQFIFQYYREEENGRGNFPPRFSGLQFPNYSSELNVNALELDDSALYLCASSWRQETTSPLHFGNGTRLTVT.

The chain combines TRBV2 with TRBJ2-1; no reliable D call. CDR1 is SNHLY, CDR2 FYNNEI, per germline. V gave up 11 bases and J gave up 5 bases, with 13 bases separating them. CDR3 size: 12 residues. The CDR3 here is CASNGWNNEQFF. CDR3 DNA sequence: TGTGCCTCCAATGGTTGGAACAATGAGCAGTTCTTC.

Concerning this clone itself: Other DNA sequences in this sample translate to the same CDR3. The CDR3: CASSLGGNYGYTF. CDR3 nucleotides: TGTGCCAGCAGCCTCGGGGGTAACTATGGCTACACCTTC. The V gene is TRBV28, the J gene TRBJ1-2; possible D gene TRBD1, 5 bases. Germline V gives CDR1 MDHEN, CDR2 SYDVKM. The CDR3 is 13 residues long. V lost 6 bases and J lost 1, with 9 bases in between.

The rearrangement joins TRBV10-3 to TRBJ2-4; no clear D gene. Trimming left V 2 bases short and J 5 bases short, with 4 bases between. CDR1 ENHRY and CDR2 SYGVKD come from the germline V gene. This CDR3 comprises 12 residues. CDR3 DNA sequence: TGTGCCATCAGTGAGCCGGAAAACATTCAGTACTTC. Its protein is CAISEPENIQYF.

This chain joins TRBV2 and TRBJ2-3, with 7 bases lining up with TRBD2. The CDR3 extends over 12 amino acids. Trimming removed 4 bases from V and 10 bases from J; junction bases left unmatched: 5. Germline-derived CDR1 and CDR2 are SNHLY and FYNNEI. The CDR3 nucleotides read TGTGCCAGCAGTGGGCGTCTAGCGGCGCAGTATTTT. Amino acid sequence: CASSGRLAAQYF.

The CDR3 region is CASSKGGPNEKLFF. CDR3 coding DNA: TGTGCCAGTAGTAAAGGGGGCCCGAATGAAAAACTGTTTTTT. The V and J genes are TRBV19 and TRBJ1-4; 7 bases are shared with TRBD1. Germline V gives CDR1 LNHDA, CDR2 SQIVND (reference sequence). This CDR3 spans 14 amino acids. V was pared by 4 bases and J by 5 bases, with 4 bases of the junction left unmatched.

The V gene is TRBV15, the J gene TRBJ1-2; 11 bases map to TRBD1. CDR1 and CDR2 (germline): LNHNV, YYDKDF (reference sequence). V shed 8 bases and J 5 bases; nucleotides not matched to a gene: 7. CDR3 length: 14 residues. The CDR3 region has the DNA TGTGCCACCGAACCGGGACAGGGGGTATATGGCTACACCTTC. Its protein is CATEPGQGVYGYTF.

The V gene is TRBV7-2, the J gene TRBJ2-7; D is uncertain. CDR3 length equals 15 residues. The germline V and J ends were trimmed by 2 bases and 0 bases, with 11 bases remaining between them. Germline V CDR1 and CDR2: SGHTA, FQGNSA. The CDR3 sequence is CASSLFSVGSYEQYF. CDR3 bases: TGTGCCAGCAGCTTATTCAGCGTAGGCTCCTACGAGCAGTACTTC.

This rearrangement joins TRBV9 to TRBJ1-2, with D perhaps matching TRBD1 (6 bases). The CDR3 loop spans 13 amino acids. Germline values: CDR1 SGDLS, CDR2 YYNGEE. V was cut by 5 bases and J by 6 bases, with 14 bases left in between. Here the CDR3 DNA reads TGTGCCAGCAGACATGGACAGATCGATGGCTACACCTTC. Protein product: CASRHGQIDGYTF.

The chain has TRBV6-1 and TRBJ1-2; D is ambiguous. Germline CDR1 is MNHNS and CDR2 is SASEGT. This CDR3 has 11 amino acids. Trimming stripped 8 bases from V and 4 bases from J, with 8 bases between. The CDR3 loop reads CASSGVYGYTF. CDR3 coding DNA: TGTGCCAGCTCGGGAGTCTATGGCTACACCTTC.

About this clone itself: In the same sample, other DNA sequences code for this CDR3. V is TRBV5-1 and J is TRBJ2-1; D gene uncertain. The germline gives CDR1 SGHRS, CDR2 YFSETQ. The ends were cut back, 2 bases at V and 0 bases at J, with 6 bases in the middle. The CDR3 extends over 14 amino acids. The CDR3 is CASSFGSSYNEQFF. The CDR3 DNA sequence: TGCGCCAGCAGCTTCGGGTCCTCCTACAATGAGCAGTTCTTC.

V and J are TRBV5-1 and TRBJ2-1, with TRBD2 identical over 12 bases. Germline values: CDR1 SGHRS, CDR2 YFSETQ. The CDR3 sequence is 16 residues long. The ends lost 4 bases at V and 6 bases at J; junction bases unmatched: 8. The CDR3 spells CASSITRLAGANEQFF. The CDR3 DNA reads as TGCGCCAGCAGCATTACCAGACTAGCGGGAGCCAATGAGCAGTTCTTC.

The chain links TRBV18 to TRBJ2-3; D ambiguous. With 6 bases removed from V and 0 bases from J, the gap between germline ends came to 13 bases. CDR1 KGHSH and CDR2 LQKENI come from the germline V gene. The CDR3 has 15 residues. CDR3 loop: CASSTDLRSTDTQYF. CDR3 DNA: TGTGCCAGCTCCACTGACTTACGGAGCACAGATACGCAGTATTTT.